Listed below are T cell receptor beta chains from one sample, sequenced in a study of CD4 T cells in relation to SARS-CoV-2 and coronaviruses. Sequencing used immunoSEQ multiplex PCR; TCRdb keeps in-frame clones, though not all of them. Of roughly 63,000 clones listed, over 90% are singletons. Sequences were obtained from naive CD4+ T cells from PBMCs. These receptors all come from a human donor in good health. CDR3s include the opening cysteine and the closing phenylalanine or tryptophan. The order of the fields is V gene, clone size, J gene, D gene, CDR3 DNA, CDR3 protein. D genes are given only for firm matches. The size field is filled for only some rows; it gives once, few, many or a size class.

TRBV24-1	.	TRBJ1-5	.	TGTGCCACCAGTGACTCGGGAAATCAGCCCCAGCATTTT	CATSDSGNQPQHF
TRBV18	.	TRBJ1-1	.	TGTGCCAGCTCACCGAAAAGGAACACTGAAGCTTTCTTT	CASSPKRNTEAFF
TRBV5-1	once	TRBJ2-1	.	TGCGCCAGCAGCTTGGCCAAGGGACCCGGGGTCTACAATGAGCAGTTCTTC	CASSLAKGPGVYNEQFF
TRBV5-4	once	TRBJ1-3	.	TGTGCCAGCAGCCGGGCAGGCCGCTCTGGAAACACCATATATTTT	CASSRAGRSGNTIYF
TRBV20-1	.	TRBJ1-5	.	TGCAGTGCTAGTGCAATTACCGGGACCAATCAGCCCCAGCATTTT	CSASAITGTNQPQHF
TRBV18	.	TRBJ1-2	.	TGTGCCAGCGTCACGGCGGTGGACAGAGACTATGGCTACACCTTC	CASVTAVDRDYGYTF
TRBV12-2	.	TRBJ2-7	.	TGTGCAAGTCGCTTAGCCTGGTACCGGTCAGAGCAGTACTTC	CASRLAWYRSEQYF
TRBV27	.	TRBJ1-5	.	TGTGCCAGCAGTTTACGACAGGGCAATCAGCCCCAGCATTTT	CASSLRQGNQPQHF
TRBV28	.	TRBJ1-2	.	TGTGCCAGCAGTTTAATTGGCAGCTACACCTTC	CASSLIGSYTF
TRBV12-5	.	TRBJ2-1	.	TGTGCTAGTGGTTTGCCCAAGGGGCGCGCGGTCTTC	CASGLPKGRAVF
TRBV7-9	.	TRBJ2-7	TRBD1	TGTGCCAGCAGCTTAGCAGGGGGACAGGGCCATGTCGAGCAGTACTTC	CASSLAGGQGHVEQYF
TRBV11-2	.	TRBJ1-3	.	TGTGCCAGCAGCTTAGTGTCGGCAGGGTCTGGAAACACCATATATTTT	CASSLVSAGSGNTIYF
TRBV9	.	TRBJ2-6	.	TGTGCCAGCAGCGTAGCGTGGACCTCTGGGGCCAACGTCCTGACTTTC	CASSVAWTSGANVLTF
TRBV28	.	TRBJ2-5	TRBD2	TGTGCCAGCAGTTTATCCCACCCCGGGACTAGCGGACAAGAGACCCAGTACTTC	CASSLSHPGTSGQETQYF
TRBV7-9	.	TRBJ2-1	TRBD2	TGTGCCAGCAGTCGGACTAGTAGCGATGAGCAGTTCTTC	CASSRTSSDEQFF
TRBV30	.	TRBJ1-6	.	TGTGCCTGTCGCCGAGACATAGTTTCTCCCCTCCACTTT	CACRRDIVSPLHF
TRBV7-2	.	TRBJ2-7	.	TGTGCCAGCAGCTTAGATCAGTTCGACGAGCAGTACTTC	CASSLDQFDEQYF
TRBV7-8	.	TRBJ2-7	TRBD1	TGTGCCAGCAGCTCAGGTACCGGACAGGCCTACGAGCAGTACTTC	CASSSGTGQAYEQYF
TRBV6-1	.	TRBJ2-7	TRBD1	TGTGCCAGCAGTGGACCGGGACAGGGGCTCAACTACGAGCAGTACTTC	CASSGPGQGLNYEQYF
TRBV6-1	.	TRBJ1-6	.	TGTGCCAGCAGTGAAATGGGCAGGGTCAATTCACCCCTCCACTTT	CASSEMGRVNSPLHF
TRBV2	.	TRBJ2-3	.	TGTGCCAGCAGTGATATGGTCCCCAGAAGCACAGATACGCAGTATTTT	CASSDMVPRSTDTQYF
TRBV10-3	.	TRBJ2-3	.	TGTGCCATCAGTGATAGCGGACCCAGGGGAGATACGCAGTATTTT	CAISDSGPRGDTQYF
TRBV10-3	.	TRBJ1-2	.	TGTGCCATCAGTGAAGGGTCGGGCTACACCTTC	CAISEGSGYTF
TRBV28	once	TRBJ1-1	.	TGTGCCAGCAGTTTATACAGTTTGAACACTGAAGCTTTCTTT	CASSLYSLNTEAFF
TRBV19	.	TRBJ1-1	.	TGTGCCAGTCTCACTGGGGGACGGGTGAACACTGAAGCTTTCTTT	CASLTGGRVNTEAFF
TRBV5-6	.	TRBJ1-4	.	TGTGCCAGCAGCTTGACCTCGGCTAATGAAAAACTGTTTTTT	CASSLTSANEKLFF
TRBV28	.	TRBJ2-7	TRBD2	TGTGCCAGCAGCACTGCGGGTAGCGGGAGGAACGAGCAGTACTTC	CASSTAGSGRNEQYF
TRBV7-9	.	TRBJ2-2	TRBD2	TGTGCCAGCAGCTTCCCCAGATACAGCGGGAGGGCCGGGACCGGGGAGCTGTTTTTT	CASSFPRYSGRAGTGELFF
TRBV19	.	TRBJ1-5	.	TGTGCCAGTAGTATGAGAGGGGGACGGGGGAATCAGCCCCAGCATTTT	CASSMRGGRGNQPQHF
TRBV5-1	.	TRBJ1-1	TRBD1	TGCGCCAGCAGCTTGGGGGGTCCGGTACAGGGGCTTCGGGACACTGAAGCTTTCTTT	CASSLGGPVQGLRDTEAFF
TRBV27	.	TRBJ2-1	.	TGTGCCAGCAGCCTGGGGGCGGCTATGTACAATGAGCAGTTCTTC	CASSLGAAMYNEQFF
TRBV3-1/TRBV3-2	.	TRBJ2-7	TRBD2	TGTGCCAGCAGCCACTGGACTAGTAGCCACGAGCAGTACTTC	CASSHWTSSHEQYF
TRBV5-1	.	TRBJ1-5	.	TGCGCCAGCAGCTTAGAGGGTGGGCGCAATCAGCCCCAGCATTTT	CASSLEGGRNQPQHF
TRBV19	.	TRBJ2-2	TRBD1	TGTGCCAGTAGGCCCACCGGGACAGGGATATTCGGTTCCACCGGGGAGCTGTTTTTT	CASRPTGTGIFGSTGELFF
TRBV30	.	TRBJ2-7	.	TGTGCCTGGAGTCCCGTGCGGGCAGCGAGGGAGCAGTACTTC	CAWSPVRAAREQYF
TRBV19	.	TRBJ2-7	TRBD2	TGTGCCAGTAGTTGGTTTTTAGCGGGAGAGAACGAGCAGTACTTC	CASSWFLAGENEQYF
TRBV29-1	.	TRBJ2-6	.	TGCAGCGTTTCTGGCGGAGCGGGCTCTGGGGCCAACGTCCTGACTTTC	CSVSGGAGSGANVLTF